This is a list of T cell receptor beta chains from one sample in a study of T cell responses to AZD1222 COVID-19 vaccine. This table comes from immunoSEQ multiplex PCR, and its TCRdb copy is limited to in-frame clones, with some not included. The sample includes 150,000 or so clones, 91% of them seen just once. Sequencing used peripheral blood, obtained 28 days after the second AZD1222 dose. These receptors were obtained from an adult who received the AZD1222 COVID-19 vaccine. Each CDR3 is given with its conserved first and last residue. The D gene is left open where the match is weak. Only some rows state a clone size, as once, few, many or a class for expanded clones.

J,D,size,V,DNA,CDR3
TRBJ1-2,.,.,TRBV3-1/TRBV3-2,TGTGCCAGCAGCCAAGACTTCACAGGGTCCTATGGCTACACCTTC,CASSQDFTGSYGYTF
TRBJ2-7,TRBD1,.,TRBV5-1,TGCGCCAGCAGCTCGGACAGGAGCTCCTACGAGCAGTACTTC,CASSSDRSSYEQYF
TRBJ2-2,.,.,TRBV5-4,TGTGCCAGCAGCTTGGCGGCAGGGGACACCGGGGAGCTGTTTTTT,CASSLAAGDTGELFF
TRBJ1-4,.,.,TRBV7-8,TGTGCCAGCAGCATCCGACAACCTACTGCAACTAATGAAAAACTGTTTTTT,CASSIRQPTATNEKLFF
TRBJ1-6,.,.,TRBV6-4,TGTGCCAGCAGTGAAGTACTGACTAATTCACCCCTCCACTTT,CASSEVLTNSPLHF
TRBJ2-7,.,.,TRBV7-9,TGTGCCAGCAGCTTCCCATCTGAGCCGAGCGAGCAGTACTTC,CASSFPSEPSEQYF
TRBJ2-2,.,.,TRBV29-1,TGCAGCGCATGGGGACCAATACAAGACACCGGGGAGCTGTTTTTT,CSAWGPIQDTGELFF
TRBJ1-4,.,once,TRBV25-1,TGTGCCAGCAGTGAAAGGGAAGGCGAAAAACTGTTTTTT,CASSEREGEKLFF
TRBJ1-1,.,.,TRBV2,TGTGCCAGCAGACCGACAGTCCTGAACACTGAAGCTTTCTTT,CASRPTVLNTEAFF
TRBJ1-5,TRBD1,.,TRBV15,TGTGCCACCAGCGCAAGACAGGGCCGCAATCAGCCCCAGCATTTT,CATSARQGRNQPQHF
TRBJ1-2,TRBD1,.,TRBV18,TGTGCCAGCTCAGACGGACAGGGGACCTATGGCTACACCTTC,CASSDGQGTYGYTF
TRBJ1-2,TRBD1,.,TRBV7-2,TGTGCCAGCAGCCAGGGACAGGACATAAATGGCTACACCTTC,CASSQGQDINGYTF